The 7 T cell receptor beta chains presented below share a single source sample, sequenced in a study of CD8+ T cells in alopecia areata. The sample's treatment: oral pan-JAK inhibitor, 5-10 mg twice daily. Following extraction, RNA underwent reverse transcription to cDNA, which served as the sequencing template. This table comes from immunoSEQ multiplex PCR, and its TCRdb copy is limited to in-frame clones, with some not included. This table holds roughly 120,000 clones, 50% to 75% found once. The material was CD8+ T cells sorted from blood, obtained at week 4, from a patient treated with tofacitinib. These receptors came from a human donor with alopecia areata.

This sequence joins TRBV7-9 and TRBJ2-5, with D perhaps TRBD1 (6 bases). V lost 5 bases and J lost 4, with 20 bases in between. There are 16 residues in the CDR3. Germline CDR1 is SEHNR and CDR2 is FQNEAQ (reference sequence). This CDR3 reads CASSPPQRGQSETQYF. The CDR3 bases are TGTGCCAGCAGCCCCCCCCAAAGGGGACAATCAGAGACCCAGTACTTC.

The rearrangement uses TRBV7-9 and TRBJ1-4; D is undetermined. V lost 4 bases and J 0 bases, leaving 3 bases between the germline ends. The CDR3 extends over 13 amino acids. The germline CDR1 and CDR2 sequences are SEHNR and FQNEAQ (reference sequence). The CDR3 bases are TGTGCCAGCAGCTCTGCAACTAATGAAAAACTGTTTTTT. Its translation is CASSSATNEKLFF.

This rearrangement joins TRBV7-9 to TRBJ1-1, with TRBD1 matching 11 bases. The CDR3 spans 15 residues. Trimming took 10 bases from V and 3 from J; bases not matched to a gene: 10. The germline CDR1 and CDR2 sequences are SEHNR and FQNEAQ (reference sequence). The CDR3 here is CANSGTGGFDTEAFF. CDR3 coding DNA: TGTGCCAACTCCGGGACAGGGGGATTTGACACTGAAGCTTTCTTT.

The CDR3 protein is CSVWADSYEQYF. CDR3 nucleotides: TGCAGCGTTTGGGCAGACTCCTACGAGCAGTACTTC. The chain joins TRBV29-1 to TRBJ2-7; D gene uncertain. Trimming removed 5 bases at V and 0 bases at J, with 8 bases between. Germline loops: CDR1 SQVTM, CDR2 ANQGSEA. The CDR3 length is 12 residues.

The chain joins TRBV11-2 to TRBJ2-7; TRBD1 agrees at 9 bases. Unmatched junction bases numbered 4, after V lost 6 bases and J lost 1 base. CDR1 is SGHAT and CDR2 is FQNNGV in the germline V gene. CDR3 length: 14 amino acids. In DNA form, the CDR3 reads TGTGCCAGCAGACTCGGGACAGGGTCCTACGAGCAGTACTTC. This encodes CASRLGTGSYEQYF.

This sequence joins TRBV30 and TRBJ2-7; 8 bases line up with TRBD2. CDR1 is GTSNPN, CDR2 SVGIG, per germline (reference sequence). Trimming removed 2 bases from V and 5 bases from J; junction bases left unmatched: 5. The length of the CDR3 is 13 residues. The CDR3 loop is CAWSSTGGDEQYF. CDR3 bases: TGTGCCTGGAGTTCAACCGGGGGGGACGAGCAGTACTTC.

As regards this clone: Additional DNA sequences in this sample encode the identical CDR3. The J gene is TRBJ2-5, the V gene TRBV28; no clear D gene. Trimming removed 3 bases from V and 2 bases from J, with 1 base in between. The CDR3 loop spans 11 amino acids. The germline CDR1 and CDR2 sequences are MDHEN and SYDVKM. CDR3 amino acids: CASSLQETQYF. CDR3 in DNA: TGTGCCAGCAGTTTGCAAGAGACCCAGTACTTC.